The 6 T cell receptor beta chains given below trace back to one sample, sequenced in a study of blood T cell repertoires in COVID-19 (dated by TCRdb to the early 2020s). Library construction relied on the immunoSEQ multiplex PCR assay. As stored in TCRdb, this immuneACCESS dataset retains in-frame rearrangements with V and J assigned. A fraction of the clones does not appear; measured against another copy, unresolved V genes explain less than half of the discrepancy, and the remainder lacks a known reason. The sample table holds some 220,000 clones, of which 80% were seen once. Of the sample, 9.5% to 15% is held by the ten largest clones. Sequencing used peripheral blood. Receptor source: a human donor in a cohort sampled during active COVID-19.

V and J are TRBV6-5 and TRBJ1-5; D gene unclear. This CDR3 comprises 14 residues. The germline CDR1 and CDR2 sequences are MNHEY and SVGAGI. V shed 7 bases and J shed 2 bases, with 12 bases lying between them. CDR3 sequence: CASTIQEGNQPQHF. CDR3 nucleotide sequence: TGTGCCAGCACCATTCAGGAGGGCAATCAGCCCCAGCATTTT.

V usage is TRBV9 and J usage is TRBJ2-1; D is unresolved. The V end was cut by 3 bases, the J end by 6 bases, with 7 bases between. Germline V gene lookup returns CDR1 SGDLS and CDR2 YYNGEE. CDR3 size: 12 residues. CDR3 region: CASSAEPNEQFF. CDR3 coding DNA: TGTGCCAGCAGCGCCGAGCCCAATGAGCAGTTCTTC.

This clone was found once. The chain is built from TRBV6-2 or TRBV6-3 and TRBJ1-1; 8 bases line up with TRBD1. Germline V gives CDR1 MNHEY, CDR2 SVGEGT. Trimming cost V 4 bases and J 5 bases; bases outside gene matches: 6. The CDR3 has 14 residues. The CDR3 bases are TGTGCCAGCAGTTTTTCGACAGGGGTGACTGAAGCTTTCTTT. It is translated as CASSFSTGVTEAFF.

This chain connects TRBV6-1 to TRBJ2-7; 7 nucleotides match TRBD1. This CDR3 has 15 amino acids. Per germline, CDR1 MNHNS and CDR2 SASEGT. Trimming removed 2 bases from V and 0 bases from J; junction bases left unmatched: 4. As DNA, the CDR3 is TGTGCCAGCAGTGAACGGACAGGACCCTCCTACGAGCAGTACTTC. Translating it yields CASSERTGPSYEQYF.

The chain couples TRBV7-8 to TRBJ2-7, with 8 bases fitting TRBD2. Germline CDR1 SGHVS, CDR2 FQNEAQ. The J segment lost 3 bases and the V segment lost 6 bases, leaving 13 bases of the junction unmatched. This CDR3 is built from 16 residues. CDR3 loop: CASSPNLVGLDYEQYF. The CDR3, as DNA: TGTGCCAGCAGTCCAAACCTAGTGGGACTAGACTACGAGCAGTACTTC.

The chain has TRBV28 and TRBJ2-3; D might be TRBD2 (7 bases). Looked up from germline, CDR1 is MDHEN and CDR2 is SYDVKM. The CDR3 runs 16 residues. V was trimmed by 2 bases and J by 2 bases, leaving 14 bases between them. CDR3 bases: TGTGCCAGCAGTTTAGGGGGGGCGGAGCCCACAGATACGCAGTATTTT. It specifies CASSLGGAEPTDTQYF.